This TCR beta chain was profiled in a study of blood T cell repertoires in COVID-19. Looking at the study overall: The United States, Italy and Spain supplied acute and convalescent COVID-19 samples. The analysed material was cDNA or gDNA that came from T cells, B-cell-depleted T cells, or PBMCs.

Per the germline V gene, CDR1 is GTSNPN and CDR2 is SVGIG (reference sequence). Trimming left V 2 bases short and J 0 bases short, with 14 bases between. This CDR3 comprises 16 residues. Per the original data handling: Amplification from reference gene primers served as the basis for estimated nucleated cell counts. The method was immunoSEQ multiplex PCR; TCRdb's version includes in-frame clones alone and lacks a portion of them. V and J calls plus clone size are reproduced from that table; the DNA served to infer D and trimming. This table has around 100,000 clones, approximately 85% appearing once.

V and J are TRBV30 and TRBJ1-3; D unclear. The sequenced material came from peripheral blood. This receptor was identified in a man aged 40-50 years with active or convalescent COVID-19. The CDR3, as DNA: TGTGCCTGGAGTACCCCCTACGTAAGCTCTGGAAACACCATATATTTT. Its translation is CAWSTPYVSSGNTIYF.